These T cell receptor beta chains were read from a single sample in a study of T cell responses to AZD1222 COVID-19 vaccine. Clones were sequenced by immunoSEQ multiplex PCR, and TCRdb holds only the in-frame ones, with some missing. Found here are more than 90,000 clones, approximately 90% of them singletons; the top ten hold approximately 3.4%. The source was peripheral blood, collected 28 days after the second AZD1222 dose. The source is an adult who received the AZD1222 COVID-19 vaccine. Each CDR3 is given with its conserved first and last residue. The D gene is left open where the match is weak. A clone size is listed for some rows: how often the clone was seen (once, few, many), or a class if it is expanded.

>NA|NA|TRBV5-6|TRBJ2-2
TGTGCCAGCAGCTTGACAAGGAACACCGGGGAGCTGTTTTTT
CASSLTRNTGELFF
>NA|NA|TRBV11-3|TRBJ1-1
TGTGCCAGCAGCCTGGGGGGGGACACTGAAGCTTTCTTT
CASSLGGDTEAFF
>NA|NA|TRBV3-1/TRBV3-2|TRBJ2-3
TGTGCCAGCAGCCCGTCTTGGGACACCACAGATACGCAGTATTTT
CASSPSWDTTDTQYF
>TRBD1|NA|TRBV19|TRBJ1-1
TGTGCCAGTAGTATAGGACAGGGAAGGGCTGAAGCTTTCTTT
CASSIGQGRAEAFF
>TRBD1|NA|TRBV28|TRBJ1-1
TGTGCCAGCAGTCCCGGAGGGACAGGGGCGACCGAAGCTTTCTTT
CASSPGGTGATEAFF
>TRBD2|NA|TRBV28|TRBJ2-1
TGTGCCAGCAGTTTACGGGGTAGGGGAGGGGATGAGCAGTTCTTC
CASSLRGRGGDEQFF
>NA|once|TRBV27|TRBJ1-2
TGTGCCAGCAGTTTATCGGGGTGGGTGGCAGCTAACTATGGCTACACCTTC
CASSLSGWVAANYGYTF
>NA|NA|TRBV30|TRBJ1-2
TGTGCCTGGATCGCGGACGTCTATGGCTACACCTTC
CAWIADVYGYTF
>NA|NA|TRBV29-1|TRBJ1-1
TGCAGCGCGGCGCGTGAAATCCTGAACACTGAAGCTTTCTTT
CSAAREILNTEAFF
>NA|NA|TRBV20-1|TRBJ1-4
TGCAGTGCTAGCATAAGGGAAAAACTGTTTTTT
CSASIREKLFF
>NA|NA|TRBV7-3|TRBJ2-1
TGTGCCAGCAGCATTGCCCGGACTGGACCCTACAATGAGCAGTTCTTC
CASSIARTGPYNEQFF
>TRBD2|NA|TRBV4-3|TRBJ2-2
TGCGCCAGCAGCTTCCGAGCGGGAGGTTTGGACGGCGGGGAGCTGTTTTTT
CASSFRAGGLDGGELFF
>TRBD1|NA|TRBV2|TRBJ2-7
TGTGCCAGCAGTGAACAGGGGGTCTCCTACGAGCAGTACTTC
CASSEQGVSYEQYF
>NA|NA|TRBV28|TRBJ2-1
TGTGCCGTCTACCCCAGCGGTTCCTACAATGAGCAGTTCTTC
CAVYPSGSYNEQFF
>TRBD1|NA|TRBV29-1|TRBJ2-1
TGCAGCGCCCTAAACCAGGGGGCGCAGGGAGAGCAGTTCTTC
CSALNQGAQGEQFF
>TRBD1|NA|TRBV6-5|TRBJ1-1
TGTGCCAGCAGAGGACAGGGGTTTTCTGAAGCTTTCTTT
CASRGQGFSEAFF
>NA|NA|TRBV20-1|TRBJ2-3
TGCAGTGCTAGTGGTCAGGGGCAGGGGCTCGGGACAGATACGCAGTATTTT
CSASGQGQGLGTDTQYF
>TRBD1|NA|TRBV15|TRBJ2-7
TGTGCCACCGGGACAGGGGGTTTCTACGAGCAGTACTTC
CATGTGGFYEQYF
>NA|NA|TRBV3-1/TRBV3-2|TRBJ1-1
TGTGCCAGCAGCCATTTACAGGGGAACACTGAAGCTTTCTTT
CASSHLQGNTEAFF
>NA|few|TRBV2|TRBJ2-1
TGTGCCAGCAGTGTGTCAGGAAAAGAGCAGTTCTTC
CASSVSGKEQFF
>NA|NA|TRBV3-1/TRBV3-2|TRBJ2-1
TGTGCCAGCAGCCAAGTTTGGGGGAATTACAATGAGCAGTTCTTC
CASSQVWGNYNEQFF
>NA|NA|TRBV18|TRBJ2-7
TGTGCCAGCTCACCCTCCTCCTACGAGCAGTACTTC
CASSPSSYEQYF
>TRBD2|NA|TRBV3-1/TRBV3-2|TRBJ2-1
TGTGCCAGCAGCCAACGCGGGGGGAATTACAATGAGCAGTTCTTC
CASSQRGGNYNEQFF
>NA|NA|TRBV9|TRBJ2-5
TGTGCCAGCAGCGTAGATCGTTCGGCAGGGAGTCAGGAAGCCCAAGAGACCCAGTACTTC
CASSVDRSAGSQEAQETQYF
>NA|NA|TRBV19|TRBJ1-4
TGTGCCACCCTATCGGGAGAGGAAAAACTGTTTTTT
CATLSGEEKLFF
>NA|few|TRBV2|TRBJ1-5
TGTGCCAGCAGTGGGGAGAAGGAGGTTCAGCCCCAGCATTTT
CASSGEKEVQPQHF
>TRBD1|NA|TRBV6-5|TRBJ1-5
TGTGCCAGCAGTCGGGGACAGAGGGGTCAGCCCCAGCATTTT
CASSRGQRGQPQHF
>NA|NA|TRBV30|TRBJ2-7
TGTGCCTGGAGTCTCAGGGCAAGATACGAGCAGTACTTC
CAWSLRARYEQYF
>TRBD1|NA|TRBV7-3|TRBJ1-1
TGTGCCAGCAGCTCACAGGGGAGCACTGAAGCTTTCTTT
CASSSQGSTEAFF
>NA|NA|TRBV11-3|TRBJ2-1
TGTGCCAGCAGCTTAAGAGGTCCGGGGATCGTCTCCTACAATGAGCAGTTCTTC
CASSLRGPGIVSYNEQFF
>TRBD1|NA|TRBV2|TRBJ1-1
TGTGCCAGCAGTGAACAGGGACAGGTGAACACTGAAGCTTTCTTT
CASSEQGQVNTEAFF
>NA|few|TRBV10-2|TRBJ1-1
TGCGCCAGCAGTGATTTAGGGGGGTATGCGGAAGCTTTCTTT
CASSDLGGYAEAFF
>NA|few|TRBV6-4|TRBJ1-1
TGTGCCAGCAGGCAAAATATCGAAGCGAGCACTGAAGCTTTCTTT
CASRQNIEASTEAFF
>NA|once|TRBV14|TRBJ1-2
TGTGCCAGCAGCCAAGAGGCCCCGGGGTTCTCTGGCTACACCTTC
CASSQEAPGFSGYTF
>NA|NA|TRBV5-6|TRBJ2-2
TGTGCCAGCAGCACCTACAGGGTGCCAGAGGAGCTGTTTTTT
CASSTYRVPEELFF
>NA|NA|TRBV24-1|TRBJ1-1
TGTGCCACCGTGGGGGTTTCGGACACTGAAGCTTTCTTT
CATVGVSDTEAFF
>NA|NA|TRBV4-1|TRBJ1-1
TGCGCCAGCAGCCCGAGGGGTCGGGGGCGAGGGAACACTGAAGCTTTCTTT
CASSPRGRGRGNTEAFF
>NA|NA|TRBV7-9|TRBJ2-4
TGTGCCAGCAGCTTAGAAGTACTAGCCAAAAACATTCAGTACTTC
CASSLEVLAKNIQYF
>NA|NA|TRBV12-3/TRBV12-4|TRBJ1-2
TGTGCCAGCAGTTTAAACTATGGCTACACCTTC
CASSLNYGYTF
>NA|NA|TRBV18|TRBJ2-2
TGTGCCAGCTCACCTAACCAGGGTATAACCGGGGAGCTGTTTTTT
CASSPNQGITGELFF
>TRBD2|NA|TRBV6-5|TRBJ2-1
TGTGCCAGCAGTTTCGCGCTCCTAGCGGACAATGAGCAGTTCTTC
CASSFALLADNEQFF
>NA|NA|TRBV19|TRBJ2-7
TGTGCCAGTAGTATAGGAGTACAGGGATACGAGCAGTACTTC
CASSIGVQGYEQYF
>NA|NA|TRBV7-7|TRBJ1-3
TGTGCTACCTCAGGAATCGATAGAAACACCATATATTTT
CATSGIDRNTIYF
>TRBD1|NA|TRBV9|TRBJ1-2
TGTGCCAGCAGCGCGTGGACAGGGACTAACTATGGCTACACCTTC
CASSAWTGTNYGYTF
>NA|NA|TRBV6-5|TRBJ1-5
TGTGCCAGCAGGCAGGGGCCAGAGAATCAGCCCCAGCATTTT
CASRQGPENQPQHF
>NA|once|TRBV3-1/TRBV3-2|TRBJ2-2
TGTGCCAGCAGCCAAGATCTTTTGCGGGACACCGGGGAGCTGTTTTTT
CASSQDLLRDTGELFF
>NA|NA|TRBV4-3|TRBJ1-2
TGCGCCAGCAGCCAAGATTACCGGGACGACGGCTACACCTTC
CASSQDYRDDGYTF
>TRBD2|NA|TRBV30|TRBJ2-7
TGTGCCTGGAGTAAGCCACCCTGGGGGGGAGTGCGGGCCGACGAGCAGTACTTC
CAWSKPPWGGVRADEQYF
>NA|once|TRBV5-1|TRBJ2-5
TGCGCCAGCAGTCCAGGGGGGGCAGGAGAGACCCAGTACTTC
CASSPGGAGETQYF
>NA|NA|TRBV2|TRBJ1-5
TGTGCCAGCAGGGGAAATCAGCCCCAGCATTTT
CASRGNQPQHF
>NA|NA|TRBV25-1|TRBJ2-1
TGTGCCAGCAGTGCCCGGGACGCCTTCGAGGGGGAGCAGTTCTTC
CASSARDAFEGEQFF
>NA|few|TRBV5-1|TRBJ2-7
TGCGCCAGCAGCTTGTTACCCTCGGCATCCTACGAGCAGTACTTC
CASSLLPSASYEQYF